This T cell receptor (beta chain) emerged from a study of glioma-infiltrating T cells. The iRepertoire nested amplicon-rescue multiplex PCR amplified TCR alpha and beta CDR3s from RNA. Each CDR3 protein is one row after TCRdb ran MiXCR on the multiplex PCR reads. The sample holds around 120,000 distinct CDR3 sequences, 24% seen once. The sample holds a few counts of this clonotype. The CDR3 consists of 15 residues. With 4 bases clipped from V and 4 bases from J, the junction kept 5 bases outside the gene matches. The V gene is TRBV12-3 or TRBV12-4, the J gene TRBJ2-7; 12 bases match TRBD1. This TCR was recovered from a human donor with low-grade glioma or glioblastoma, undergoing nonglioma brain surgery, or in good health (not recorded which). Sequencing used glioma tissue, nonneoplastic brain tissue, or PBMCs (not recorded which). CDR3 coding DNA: TGTGCCAGCAGTTACCGGGACAGGGGGCCATACGAGCAGTACGTC. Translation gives CASSYRDRGPYEQYV.